The 13 T cell receptor beta chains in this list originate from one sample, sequenced in a study of blood T cell repertoires in COVID-19. Assay: immunoSEQ multiplex PCR; the TCRdb copy retains only in-frame clones and omits some. The table lists under 300,000 clones, about 90% of them singletons, with more than 10% in the top ten. Sequenced: peripheral blood. The receptors were sampled from a woman aged 25 to 39 with COVID-19, enrolled during active disease.

This clone was recorded once. The gene calls are TRBV5-4 and TRBJ2-7; the match to TRBD1 covers 12 bases. Per germline, CDR1 SGHNT and CDR2 YYREEE (reference sequence). The CDR3 spans 17 residues. V shed 4 bases and J 6 bases; nucleotides not matched to a gene: 14. In DNA, the CDR3 is TGTGCCAGCAGCACCGGGACAGGGGGCTTTTCAGAGCGCGAGCAGTACTTC. It codes for CASSTGTGGFSEREQYF.

V usage is TRBV12-5 and J usage is TRBJ2-2; 11 bases match TRBD2. CDR3 length: 20 amino acids. The germline V gene has CDR1 LGHNT and CDR2 FRNRAP. Germline trimming cut 5 bases from V and 0 bases from J; bases unmatched to any gene: 14. CDR3 DNA sequence: TGTGCTAGTGGTCAATTATGGCTAGCGGGGGGCGTAACGAACACCGGGGAGCTGTTTTTT. This codes for CASGQLWLAGGVTNTGELFF.

V and J are TRBV5-4 and TRBJ2-6; 7 bases map to TRBD2. The CDR3 covers 16 residues. V was pared by 5 bases and J by 0 bases, with 5 bases of the junction left unmatched. CDR1 and CDR2 from the germline V gene are SGHNT and YYREEE (reference sequence). CDR3 bases: TGTGCCAGCAGGCCGGGGGGACGCTCTGGGGCCAACGTCCTGACTTTC. Protein sequence: CASRPGGRSGANVLTF.

The rearrangement links TRBV27 to TRBJ2-1, with TRBD2 matching 11 bases. Germline loops: CDR1 MNHEY, CDR2 SMNVEV (reference sequence). This CDR3 contains 14 residues. V shed 7 bases and J 7 bases; nucleotides not matched to a gene: 6. This chain's CDR3 is CASMTTSGVNEQFF. DNA of the CDR3: TGTGCCAGCATGACGACTAGCGGGGTGAATGAGCAGTTCTTC.

V usage is TRBV7-9 and J usage is TRBJ2-7, with 12 bases that match TRBD1. V shed 1 base, J shed 0 bases, and the junction held 1 base outside the gene matches. The CDR3 length is 16 residues. CDR1 and CDR2 (germline): SEHNR, FQNEAQ (reference sequence). For the CDR3, the DNA is TGTGCCAGCAGCTTAGGGGGACAGGGGGCCTCCTACGAGCAGTACTTC. This gives the protein CASSLGGQGASYEQYF.

V usage is TRBV19 and J usage is TRBJ2-7; no clear D. Trimming took 6 bases from V and 4 from J, leaving 7 bases between them. The CDR3 covers 11 residues. In germline, CDR1 is LNHDA, CDR2 SQIVND (reference sequence). CDR3 nucleotides: TGTGCCAGTAGCACACCTTACGAGCAGTACTTC. Amino acid sequence: CASSTPYEQYF.

This chain connects TRBV28 to TRBJ2-7, with D possibly being TRBD1 (5 bases). Germline V gene lookup returns CDR1 MDHEN and CDR2 SYDVKM. The CDR3 is 15 amino acids. V lost 6 bases and J lost 7, with 22 bases in between. This CDR3 is CASSLQGASLREQYF. CDR3 DNA: TGTGCCAGCAGCCTCCAAGGGGCTTCCTTACGGGAGCAGTACTTC.

The V and J genes are TRBV21-1 and TRBJ2-5; the table names TRBD2, a call not compared with the DNA. TRBV21-1 is described as a pseudogene. This CDR3 is built from 17 residues. The CDR3 protein is CASSKSGPGLAGETQYF. For the CDR3, the DNA is TGTGCCAGCAGCAAGTCCGGACCGGGACTAGCGGGGGAGACCCAGTACTTC.

Only a few counts were recorded for this clone. This chain links TRBV5-4 with TRBJ2-1, with a possible D match to TRBD1 (5 bases). CDR3 length: 16 residues. V lost 0 bases and J 3 bases, leaving 13 bases between the germline ends. Germline-derived CDR1 and CDR2 are SGHNT and YYREEE (reference sequence). The CDR3 region is CASSLAIDRYYNEQFF. The CDR3 nucleotides are TGTGCCAGCAGCTTGGCCATAGACAGATACTACAATGAGCAGTTCTTC.

The rearrangement links TRBV4-1 to TRBJ2-4; D perhaps matches TRBD1 (5 bases). The CDR3 has 17 amino acids. Trimming cost V 0 bases and J 0 bases, with 12 bases left between them. Germline V CDR1 and CDR2: MGHRA, YSYEKL. The CDR3 nucleotides are TGCGCCAGCAGCCAAGAAAGGGGATCCCTAGCCAAAAACATTCAGTACTTC. Amino acids: CASSQERGSLAKNIQYF.

In this sample, this clone turned up a few times. The CDR3 DNA is TGTGCCAGCAGTTACCCCGACAGAGGCACTGAAGCTTTCTTT. This sequence encodes CASSYPDRGTEAFF. The J gene is TRBJ1-1, the V gene TRBV6-2 or TRBV6-3; D may be TRBD1 (5 bases). Deletions cut 2 bases from V and 4 bases from J, with 11 bases between. CDR1 is MNHEY, CDR2 SVGEGT, per germline. This CDR3 has 14 amino acids.

This clone has just a few counts. The rearrangement uses TRBV10-3 and TRBJ1-2, with 8 bases aligning to TRBD1. The length of the CDR3 is 13 residues. J lost 11 bases, V lost 3 bases, and 8 bases had no gene match. Germline-derived CDR1 and CDR2 are ENHRY and SYGVKD. The CDR3: CAISDRGLKRYTF. CDR3 nucleotide sequence: TGTGCCATCAGTGACAGGGGGCTAAAGAGATACACCTTC.

This clone occurred once. V gene TRBV3-1 (or the pseudogene TRBV3-2) combines with J gene TRBJ2-5; TRBD1 matches 9 bases. CDR1 is LGHDT and CDR2 is YNNKEL in the germline V gene (reference sequence). The CDR3 is made up of 15 amino acids. The ends lost 1 base at V and 5 bases at J; junction bases unmatched: 5. CDR3 region: CASSQALQGAETQYF. CDR3 nucleotides: TGTGCCAGCAGCCAAGCTCTACAGGGGGCTGAGACCCAGTACTTC.